This T cell receptor (beta chain) was profiled in a study of blood T cell repertoires in COVID-19 (dated by TCRdb to 2020 to 2022). Regarding the study in general: Samples covering the acute and convalescent phases of COVID-19 were provided by collaborators in the United States, Italy and Spain. The material from the prospective study consisted of cDNA or gDNA derived from T cells, B-cell-depleted T cells, or PBMCs. Deeply sampled blood TCRbeta repertoires from subjects exposed to, actively infected with, or recovered from COVID-19 were included in the dataset. The repertoires were released in a freely available public database intended as a resource for research on the immune response to SARS-CoV-2. The samples were drawn from two sources: the first 160 participants of the ongoing ImmuneRACE study, and about 1,300 subjects contributed by 6 global collaborators. Sample metadata almost always included a de-identified subject ID, COVID-19 status, age in years and sex. Where available, HLA class I and class II types were taken from metadata supplied by the sample provider and were not determined by assay-based typing. What the work shows at the level of the full study, not this receptor alone: The amount of clinical and demographic metadata varied by source and participant and was provided uncurated.

The immunoSEQ Assay, a bias-controlled multiplex PCR, was used to amplify TCRbeta CDR3 regions from genomic DNA. The paper's data handling went like this. The number of nucleated cells in each sample was estimated by amplification of reference gene primers within the assay. To quantify the absolute abundance of each unique TCRbeta CDR3 rearrangement, sequence reads were collapsed and filtered. For each sample, productive Simpson clonality was calculated as the square root of Simpson's diversity index over productive rearrangements. TCRdb stores this immuneACCESS table with in-frame sequences only. Part of the clones is absent; in the studies checked, under half of the shortfall reflects unresolved V genes, and no reason is known for the rest. V and J calls and clone size are copied from that table; D and trimming were computed from the DNA. This sample is represented by more than 50,000 clones; approximately 91% of them were singletons. Of the sample, 1.5% to 2% falls within the top ten clones.

Taken from cysteine to phenylalanine, the CDR3 has 14 residues. The entry retains the CDR3 DNA only, 42 bases that are in frame from base 1. CDR1 and CDR2 (MNHNY, SVGAGI) derive from the germline V gene (reference sequence). Cut back by 5 bases and 1 base, the V and J ends lie 9 bases apart. Each collaborating institution followed its own protocols to collect whole blood in K2EDTA tubes. For TCRbeta analysis, collaborators shipped samples as frozen whole blood, isolated PBMCs, or DNA extracted from either of those sample types. This clone was detected a few times. No antigen is known for it. No base qualities exist here, and no much larger clone lies one base off it.

The sequenced material came from peripheral blood. The source of this sequence is a human donor in a cohort sampled during active COVID-19. The sequence links TRBV6-6 to TRBJ1-3; no D gene call is confident. The DNA sequence is as follows: TGTGCCAGCAGTCGAGGGAGTTCTGGAAACACCATATATTTT. It is translated as CASSRGSSGNTIYF.